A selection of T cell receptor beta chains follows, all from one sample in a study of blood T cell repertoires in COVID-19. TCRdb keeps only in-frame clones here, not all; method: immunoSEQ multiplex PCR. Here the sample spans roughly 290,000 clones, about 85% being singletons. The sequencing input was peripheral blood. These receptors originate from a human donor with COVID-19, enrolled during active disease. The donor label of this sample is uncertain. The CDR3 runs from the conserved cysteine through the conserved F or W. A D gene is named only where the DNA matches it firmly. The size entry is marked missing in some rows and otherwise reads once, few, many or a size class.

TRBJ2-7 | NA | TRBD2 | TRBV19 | TGTGCCAGTAGTATGACCCTAGCGGTCTCCTACGAGCAGTACTTC | CASSMTLAVSYEQYF
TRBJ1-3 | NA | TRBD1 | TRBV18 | TGTGCCAGCGGGACAGGGGCTGGAAACACCATATATTTT | CASGTGAGNTIYF
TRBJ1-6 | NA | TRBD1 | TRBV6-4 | TGTGCCAGCAGGGTCGAGACAGGGGGTGATTCACCCCTCCACTTT | CASRVETGGDSPLHF
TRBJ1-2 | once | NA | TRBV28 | TGTGCCAGCAGCCTCAACCAGGGTAACTATGGCTACACCTTC | CASSLNQGNYGYTF
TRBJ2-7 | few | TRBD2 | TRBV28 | TGTGCCAGCAGATCTGGCGGGAGTGTCTACGAGCAGTACTTC | CASRSGGSVYEQYF
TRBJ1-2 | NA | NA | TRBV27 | TGTGCCAGCAGTTTAAGGGCCCTGTGGGGGGATTCCGATGGCTACACCTTC | CASSLRALWGDSDGYTF
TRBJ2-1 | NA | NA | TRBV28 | TGTGCCAGCAATACGGTGGACAGCTCCTACAATGAGCAGTTCTTC | CASNTVDSSYNEQFF
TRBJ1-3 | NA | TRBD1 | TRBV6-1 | TGTGCCAGCAGTGAGGACAGGGGCCCTTGGAACACCATATATTTT | CASSEDRGPWNTIYF
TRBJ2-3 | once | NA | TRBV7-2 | TGTGCCAGCAGCTTAATCTGGGACTCCAGCACAGATACGCAGTATTTT | CASSLIWDSSTDTQYF
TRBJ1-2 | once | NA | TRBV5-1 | TGCGCCAGCAGCTTGGGGAGGGTATCGGGCTACACCTTC | CASSLGRVSGYTF
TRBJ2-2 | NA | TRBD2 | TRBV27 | TGTGCCAGCAGTTGGAGCGGGAGGGCCGCCGGGGAGCTGTTTTTT | CASSWSGRAAGELFF
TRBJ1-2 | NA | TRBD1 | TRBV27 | TGTGCCAGCAGTTTAGACAGGGTGGCCTATGGCTACACCTTC | CASSLDRVAYGYTF
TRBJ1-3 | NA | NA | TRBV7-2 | TGTGCCAGCAGTATAGCGGGTTTCTCTGGAAACACCATATATTTT | CASSIAGFSGNTIYF
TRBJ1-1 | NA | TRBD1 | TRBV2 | TGTGCCAGCAGTATCCGACAGGGGGCGAACACTGAAGCTTTCTTT | CASSIRQGANTEAFF
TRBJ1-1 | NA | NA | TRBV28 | TGTGCCAGCACCCCCACTTGGGGGGGGGAAACTGAAGCTTTCTTT | CASTPTWGGETEAFF
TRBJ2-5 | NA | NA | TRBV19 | TGTGCCAGTAGTATTCTGGGGGCGAGAGAGACCCAGTACTTC | CASSILGARETQYF
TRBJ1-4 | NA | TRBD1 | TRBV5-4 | TGTGCCAGCAGCCCAAGACAGGGGGATGAAAAACTGTTTTTT | CASSPRQGDEKLFF
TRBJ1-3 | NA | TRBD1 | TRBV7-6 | TGTGCCAGCAGCTCTGGGACAGATGGAAACACCATATATTTT | CASSSGTDGNTIYF
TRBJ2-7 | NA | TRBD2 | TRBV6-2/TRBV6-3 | TGTGCCAGCAGCCAGACTAGCTACTACGAGCAGTACTTC | CASSQTSYYEQYF
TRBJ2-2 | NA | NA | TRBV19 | TGTGCCAGTAGTTTGGGGGGACAGTCGGCAGCCGGGGAGCTGTTTTTT | CASSLGGQSAAGELFF
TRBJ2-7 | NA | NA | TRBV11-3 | TGTGCCAGCAGCTTAAGCGCTAACTCCTACGAGCAGTACTTC | CASSLSANSYEQYF
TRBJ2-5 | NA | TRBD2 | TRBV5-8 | TGTGCCAGCAGCAGGCCCATAGCGGGAGGAGAGACCCAGTACTTC | CASSRPIAGGETQYF
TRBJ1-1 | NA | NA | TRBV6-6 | TGTGCCAGCAGTTACGTAGCGGGCGGACCAGGGACTGAAGCTTTCTTT | CASSYVAGGPGTEAFF
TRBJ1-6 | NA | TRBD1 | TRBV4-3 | TGCGCCAGCAGCCAAGCCCGGGACAGAGGTTCACCCCTCCACTTT | CASSQARDRGSPLHF
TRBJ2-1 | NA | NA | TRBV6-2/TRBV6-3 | TGTGCCAGCACCCCAGGGCGGGGCAATGAGCAGTTCTTC | CASTPGRGNEQFF
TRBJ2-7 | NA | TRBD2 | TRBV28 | TGTGCCAGCAGTACACTAGCGGGACGGAAAGAGCAGTACTTC | CASSTLAGRKEQYF
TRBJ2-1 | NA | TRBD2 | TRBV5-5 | TGTGCCAGCAGCTTGAGCGGGAGAATCTCCTACAATGAGCAGTTCTTC | CASSLSGRISYNEQFF
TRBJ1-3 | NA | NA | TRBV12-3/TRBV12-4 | TGTGCCAGCAGTTCGGTCACTGGAAACACCATATATTTT | CASSSVTGNTIYF
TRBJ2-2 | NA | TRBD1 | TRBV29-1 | TGCAGCGTTGGTTTGCGGGACAGGGCGAACACCGGGGAGCTGTTTTTT | CSVGLRDRANTGELFF
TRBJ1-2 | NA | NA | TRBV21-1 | TGTGCCAGCAGCTCCCGGAACAGGGCGGACTATGGCTACACCTTC | CASSSRNRADYGYTF
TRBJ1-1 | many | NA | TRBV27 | TGTGCCAGCAGTATGACAGCGAACACTGAAGCTTTCTTT | CASSMTANTEAFF
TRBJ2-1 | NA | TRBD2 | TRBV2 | TGTGCCAGCAGTCCCCCCCGTCAGGGGGGACTAGCGGGAGTGGGTGAGCAGTTCTTC | CASSPPRQGGLAGVGEQFF
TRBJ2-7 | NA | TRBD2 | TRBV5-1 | TGCGCCAGCAGCTTGGATAGCGGGAGGTCCTACGAGCAGTACTTC | CASSLDSGRSYEQYF
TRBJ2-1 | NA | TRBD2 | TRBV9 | TGTGCCAGCAGCGCCCCGGTCGGTAGCGGGAGGGCAAACAATGAGCAGTTCTTC | CASSAPVGSGRANNEQFF
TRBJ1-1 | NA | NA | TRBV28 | TGTGCCAGCAGATCGTCACAGAACACTGAAGCTTTCTTT | CASRSSQNTEAFF
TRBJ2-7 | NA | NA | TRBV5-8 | TGTGCCAGCAGCTTGACGGACGGGACCTACGAGCAGTACTTC | CASSLTDGTYEQYF
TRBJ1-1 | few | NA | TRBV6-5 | TGTGCCAGCAGTTTTGCCAGGGGTCCGTCTGAAGCTTTCTTT | CASSFARGPSEAFF
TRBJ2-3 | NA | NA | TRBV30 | TGTGCTTCCCCCGGCGGTAGCACAGATACGCAGTATTTT | CASPGGSTDTQYF
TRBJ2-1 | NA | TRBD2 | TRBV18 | TGTGCCAGCTCACGATCTAGCGGGAAGGGGGATGAGCAGTTCTTC | CASSRSSGKGDEQFF
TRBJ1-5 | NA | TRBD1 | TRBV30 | TGTGCCTGGAGGGACAGGACGGACCAGCCCCAGCATTTT | CAWRDRTDQPQHF
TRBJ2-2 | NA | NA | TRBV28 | TGTGCCAGCGACGTAAGGGGAAGTTCGGATACCGGGGAGCTGTTTTTT | CASDVRGSSDTGELFF
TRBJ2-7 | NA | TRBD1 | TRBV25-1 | TGTGCCAGCAGTAGGCCGGGGACAGCCTACGAGCAGTACTTC | CASSRPGTAYEQYF
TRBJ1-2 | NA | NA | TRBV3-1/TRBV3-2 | TGTGCCAGCAGCCAAGACCAAGCGTATGGCTACACCTTC | CASSQDQAYGYTF
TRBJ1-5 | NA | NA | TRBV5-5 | TGTGCCAGCAGCGCGGGGACGGGTAGCAATCAGCCCCAGCATTTT | CASSAGTGSNQPQHF
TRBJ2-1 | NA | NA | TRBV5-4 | TGTGCCAGCAGCTTGGGACTCCCCGCTCCGGACAATGAGCAGTTCTTC | CASSLGLPAPDNEQFF
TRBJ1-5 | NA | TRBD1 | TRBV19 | TGTGCCAGTAGCACTACAGGGGTGGGGCAGCCCCAGCATTTT | CASSTTGVGQPQHF
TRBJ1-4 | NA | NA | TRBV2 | TGTGCCAGCAGACGGTCCGAGGCGACTAATGAAAAACTGTTTTTT | CASRRSEATNEKLFF
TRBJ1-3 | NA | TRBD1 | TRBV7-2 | TGTGCCAGCAGCCCTCTACAGGGGTCTGGAAACACCATATATTTT | CASSPLQGSGNTIYF
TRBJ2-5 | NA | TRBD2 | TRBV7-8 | TGTGCCAGCAGACCTAGGACTAGCGGGAGCAGTGACGTAGAGACCCAGTACTTC | CASRPRTSGSSDVETQYF
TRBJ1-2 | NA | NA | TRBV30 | TGTGCCTGGGGCCATTATGGCTACACCTTC | CAWGHYGYTF
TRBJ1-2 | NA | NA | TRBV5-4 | TGTGCCAGCAGCTTAAGAAACAGTTTTGGCTATGGCTACACCTTC | CASSLRNSFGYGYTF
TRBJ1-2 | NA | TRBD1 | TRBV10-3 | TGTGCCATCAGAGGACAGGGGGCGAGCTATGGCTACACCTTC | CAIRGQGASYGYTF
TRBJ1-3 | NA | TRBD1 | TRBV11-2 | TGTGCCAGCAGCCCGGACAGGGTTTTTTCTGGAAACACCATATATTTT | CASSPDRVFSGNTIYF
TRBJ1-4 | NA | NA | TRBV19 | TGTGCCAGTAGTGGGAGGGACAACGGAAAACTGTTTTTT | CASSGRDNGKLFF